This T cell receptor beta chain originates from a study of T cells in Graves' hyperthyroidism and ophthalmopathy. Study overall: Peripheral blood was obtained at initial diagnosis, preceding any treatment.

The length of the CDR3 is 12 residues. Trimming cost V 4 bases and J 7 bases, with 11 bases left between them. Germline V gene lookup returns CDR1 LGHDT and CDR2 YNNKEL (reference sequence). At least ten counts were recorded for this clonotype. Its antigen is undetermined. Findings of the study overall: Blood also held most thyroid clonotypes expanded beyond 0.001.

TCR beta CDR3 regions were amplified from RNA. A first-round RT-PCR of the TCR CDR3 used the HTBI primer set. A single record per CDR3 protein comes from TCRdb applying MiXCR to the multiplex PCR reads. The sample comprises approximately 700,000 distinct CDR3 sequences, over 15% of which are singletons, and approximately 8.4% rests with the top ten. Sequencing was done on a sample of blood. The chain combines TRBV3-1 with TRBJ2-7; possibly TRBD1 for D (6 bases). This sequence originates from a young man with Graves' hyperthyroidism. The CDR3 here is CASSPTGLEQYF. For the CDR3, the DNA is TGTGCCAGCAGCCCAACAGGGTTAGAGCAGTACTTC.